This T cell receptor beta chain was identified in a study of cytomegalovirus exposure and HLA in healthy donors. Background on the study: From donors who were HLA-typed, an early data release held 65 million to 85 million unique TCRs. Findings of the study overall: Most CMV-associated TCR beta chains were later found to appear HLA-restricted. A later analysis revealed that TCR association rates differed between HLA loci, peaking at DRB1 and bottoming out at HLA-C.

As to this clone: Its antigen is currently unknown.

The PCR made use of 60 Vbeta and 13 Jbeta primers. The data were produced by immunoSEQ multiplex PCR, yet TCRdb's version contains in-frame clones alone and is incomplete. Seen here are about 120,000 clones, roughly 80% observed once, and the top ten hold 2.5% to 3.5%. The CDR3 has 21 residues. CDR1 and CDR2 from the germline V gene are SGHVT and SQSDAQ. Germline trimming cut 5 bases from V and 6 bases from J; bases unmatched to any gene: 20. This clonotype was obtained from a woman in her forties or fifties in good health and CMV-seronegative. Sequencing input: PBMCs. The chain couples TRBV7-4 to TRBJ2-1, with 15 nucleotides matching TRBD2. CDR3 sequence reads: CASSPGGAGLAGGPVRNEQFF. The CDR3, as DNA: TGTGCCAGCAGCCCGGGGGGGGCAGGACTAGCGGGAGGGCCTGTTCGCAATGAGCAGTTCTTC.